These 2 T cell receptor beta chains share one sample of origin, sequenced in a study of shared clonotypes between healthy human individuals. Positive CCR7 selection of CD45RO-negative cells yielded the naive CD8 cells, and terminally differentiated effector memory CD45RA+ cells were excluded. Method: immunoSEQ multiplex PCR; TCRdb's copy keeps in-frame clones and lacks some. The top ten hold around 1.7% of the sample, which has about 2.1 million clones, just under 95% seen once. Sequencing was done on a sample of naive CD8+ T cells from PBMCs. The receptors originated from a man aged 18 to 29 in good health. Some clones in this sample may be carry-over from other donors' samples.

The genes are TRBV5-4 and TRBJ1-3; the match to TRBD1 covers 8 bases. Germline trimming cut 7 bases from V and 3 bases from J; bases unmatched to any gene: 12. The CDR3 spans 16 residues. Germline V lookup: CDR1 SGHNT, CDR2 YYREEE (reference sequence). The CDR3, as DNA: TGTGCCAGCCGTCGAGGCGACAGGGGAGGTGGAAACACCATATATTTT. Translation: CASRRGDRGGGNTIYF.

The V gene is TRBV7-8, the J gene TRBJ2-1, with TRBD2 identical over 7 bases. Per germline, CDR1 SGHVS and CDR2 FQNEAQ. CDR3 length equals 15 residues. Trimming removed 5 bases from V and 6 bases from J; junction bases left unmatched: 10. The CDR3 DNA follows: TGTGCCAGCAGCCCCGCCCAGACTAGCTTCAATGAGCAGTTCTTC. This encodes CASSPAQTSFNEQFF.